In its sample, the clone carrying this T cell receptor (beta chain) was seen many times. Its target is not known. The entry originates in a study of T cells in Graves' hyperthyroidism and ophthalmopathy. General study findings and limits: Model predictions of ophthalmopathy came a median approximately 6 months before onset. Blood shared most expanded thyroid clonotypes above 0.001.

Germline CDR1 and CDR2: SGHRS and YFSETQ. Germline trimming cut 2 bases from V and 6 bases from J; bases unmatched to any gene: 11. The CDR3 loop spans 15 amino acids. Using RNA transcripts as the source, TCR beta CDR3 regions were amplified. Carried out on the TCR CDR3, a first-round RT-PCR used the HTBI primer set. MiXCR, run by TCRdb on the multiplex PCR reads, gives a single entry per CDR3 protein. The repertoire holds hundreds of thousands of distinct CDR3 sequences, with about 15% as singletons. The TCR was taken from a woman in her thirties or forties with Graves' ophthalmopathy. The chain combines TRBV5-1 with TRBJ2-7; the match to TRBD1 covers 7 bases. Input material: blood. CDR3 nucleotide sequence: TGCGCCAGCAGCTTTTGGACAGGTGGGGAATCCGAGCAGTACTTC. Translated, it gives CASSFWTGGESEQYF.